This TCR beta chain emerged from a study of cytomegalovirus exposure and HLA in healthy donors. The study's findings and limits: Later on, a genetic analysis was performed. It linked a missense variant in DCLRE1C with V- and J-gene trimming of TCR beta.

PCR was performed using 60 Vbeta and 13 Jbeta primers. Generated by immunoSEQ multiplex PCR, the TCRdb table keeps only in-frame clones and is missing some. The sample contains about 120,000 clones, 75% to 90% of which appear only once. This clone was seen a single time. Its antigen remains unknown. The trim removed 4 bases at V and 8 bases at J, leaving 4 bases unmatched. Germline CDR1 is SGHNT and CDR2 is YYREEE (reference sequence). This CDR3 has 14 amino acids. The J gene is TRBJ1-4, the V gene TRBV5-4; 11 bases are shared with TRBD1. Sequenced input: PBMCs. This receptor was taken from a man between 18 and 35 years old in good health and CMV-seropositive. Written as DNA, the CDR3 is TGTGCCAGCAGCCTGGACAGGGGGCAGGAAAAACTGTTTTTT. Translating gives CASSLDRGQEKLFF.